The clone carrying this TCR beta chain came up a few times. Its antigen is unknown. Expressed TCRB transcripts got sequenced, as all isolated RNA was reverse transcribed. Here immunoSEQ multiplex PCR was the method, and the copy in TCRdb shows in-frame clones only, minus some. The sample has just over 450,000 clones, 30% seen once. The source of the sample is a study of beta chain features in type 1 diabetes. Study-level results: It was not settled here whether HLA type affects TCRB rearrangement. Possibly, sequencing cDNA over-represented cells that had high TCR expression levels.

Trimming shortened V by 5 bases and J by 7 bases, and 11 bases separated the two germline ends. This CDR3 comprises 11 residues. Germline V CDR1 and CDR2: SQVTM, ANQGSEA. The gene calls are TRBV29-1 and TRBJ1-1, with D tentatively TRBD1 (6 bases). Sequencing was carried out using naive CD4+ T cells from blood. This clonotype was sampled from a man younger than 35 in good health. CDR3 amino acids: CSVRQAIEAFF. CDR3 nucleotide sequence: TGCAGCGTTCGACAGGCAATTGAAGCTTTCTTT.